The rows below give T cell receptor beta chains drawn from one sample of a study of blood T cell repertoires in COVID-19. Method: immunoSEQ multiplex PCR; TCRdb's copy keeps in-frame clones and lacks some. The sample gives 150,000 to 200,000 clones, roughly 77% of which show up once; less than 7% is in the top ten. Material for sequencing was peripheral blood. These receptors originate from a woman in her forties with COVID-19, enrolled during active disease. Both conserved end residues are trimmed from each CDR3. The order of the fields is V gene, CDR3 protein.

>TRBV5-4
ASSIAGSSYEQY
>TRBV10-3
AISESSGPSGTQY
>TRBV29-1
STTPGQRYNEQF
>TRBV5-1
ASRGLETQY
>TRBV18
ASSPAQGVNTEAF
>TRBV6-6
ASNRQGTAYEQY
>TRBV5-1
ASSLASDRGDTEAF
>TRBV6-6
ASSYDTPYQPQH
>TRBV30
AWEKIAGENQETQY
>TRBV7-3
ASSLKGGEATGELF
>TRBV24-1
ATSHSGSHKTQY
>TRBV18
ASSRLQDNEQF
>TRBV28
ASSSSYGYT
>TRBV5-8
ASSLDGGELF
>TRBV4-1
ASSLSGLSDTQY
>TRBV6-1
ASSGKPGQVSWGNQPQH
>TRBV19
ASSSRSGSGTLRDTQY
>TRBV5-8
ASSAHQGAINEQF
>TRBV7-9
ASSLKGGGRQF
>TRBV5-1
ASSQQGDTEAF
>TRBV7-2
ASRRGGEYEQY
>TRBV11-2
ASSLARGSEKLF
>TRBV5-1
ASSQDSYNEQF
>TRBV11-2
ASSWGTGGNTEAF
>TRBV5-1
ASSLGWEITDTQY